This T cell receptor beta chain was sequenced in a study of blood T cell repertoires in COVID-19 (dated by TCRdb to 2018 to 2021). Describing the broader study: Samples from collaborators originated in the United States, Italy and Spain and spanned both the acute and convalescent phases of COVID-19. The dataset comprised deeply sampled blood TCRbeta repertoires from subjects exposed to, actively infected with, or recovered from COVID-19. The prospective study material was composed of cDNA or gDNA derived from T cells, B-cell-depleted T cells, or PBMCs. A freely available public database, intended as a resource for researchers studying the immune response to SARS-CoV-2, is where the repertoires were released. Where available, HLA class I and class II types were obtained from metadata supplied by the sample provider rather than from assay-based typing. A de-identified subject ID, COVID-19 status, age in years and sex were almost always included in the sample metadata. Samples were obtained from the ongoing ImmuneRACE study (first 160 participants) and from over a thousand subjects provided by 6 global collaborators.

As encoded in the germline V gene (reference sequence), CDR1 is LNHDA while CDR2 is SQIVND. The CDR3 measures 12 amino acids from cysteine to phenylalanine. The CDR3 DNA has 36 bases and is translated from base 1. V and J are truncated by 6 bases and 7 bases respectively, leaving an intervening sequence of 10 bases. Overall study results and their limits: The amount of clinical and demographic metadata varied by source and participant and was provided uncurated.

Whole blood was collected in K2EDTA tubes by collaborating institutions according to the institutions' own protocols. For TCRbeta analysis, collaborators shipped samples as frozen whole blood, isolated PBMCs, or DNA extracted from either of those sample types. Concerning this clone: Its antigen is still unknown. Base qualities are not provided; no much larger clone lies one nucleotide away.

TCRbeta CDR3 regions were amplified from genomic DNA using the immunoSEQ Assay, a bias-controlled multiplex PCR. Turning to the authors' computational methods: Nucleated cell counts per sample were estimated from amplification of reference gene primers within the assay. To quantify the absolute abundance of each unique TCRbeta CDR3 rearrangement, sequence reads were collapsed and filtered. For each sample, productive Simpson clonality was calculated as the square root of Simpson's diversity index across productive rearrangements. Imported from immuneACCESS, the table was reduced by TCRdb to in-frame sequences with V and J called. These copies leave out some clones; in studies compared against another copy, an unresolved V gene accounts for under half, and the cause of the remainder is not known. V and J calls and clone size are as listed in that table; D and trimming were resolved from the DNA. Present in this sample are about 200,000 clones, roughly 84% of which were seen just once. The top ten clonotypes cover less than 15% of the sample.

This sequence was found in a human donor in a cohort sampled during active COVID-19. The chain was built from TRBV19 and TRBJ2-1; perhaps TRBD2 is the D gene, with 6 bases matching. The sample taken for sequencing was peripheral blood. The nucleotides read TGTGCCAGTAGGGCCCGGGGGAATGAGCAGTTCTTC. It translates as CASRARGNEQFF.